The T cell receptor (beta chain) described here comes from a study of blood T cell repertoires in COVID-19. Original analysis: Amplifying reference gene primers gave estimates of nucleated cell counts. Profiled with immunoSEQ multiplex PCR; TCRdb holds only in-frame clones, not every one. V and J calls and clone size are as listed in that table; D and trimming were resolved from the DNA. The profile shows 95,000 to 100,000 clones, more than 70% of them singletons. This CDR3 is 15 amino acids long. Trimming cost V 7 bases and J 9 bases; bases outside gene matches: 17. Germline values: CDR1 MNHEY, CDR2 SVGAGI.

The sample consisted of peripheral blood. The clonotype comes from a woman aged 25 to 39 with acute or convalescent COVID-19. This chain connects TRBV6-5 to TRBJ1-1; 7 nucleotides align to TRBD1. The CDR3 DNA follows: TGTGCCAGCAATCCCCGGGTCCAGACAGGGAGCAAAGCTTTCTTT. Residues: CASNPRVQTGSKAFF.